This entry lists 29 T cell receptor beta chains sequenced from one sample in a study of Tregs in tolerant kidney transplant recipients. Sequencing was performed with immunoSEQ multiplex PCR; in TCRdb, only in-frame clones are kept and a portion is missing. Among about 60,000 clones listed, 92% were seen once. The sequenced sample was CD8+ T cells from blood, obtained before the transplant. These TCRs come from a human donor who received a combined kidney and bone marrow transplant.

The chain links TRBV30 to TRBJ2-3, with 10 bases aligning to TRBD2. V shed 2 bases, J shed 0 bases, and the junction held 2 bases outside the gene matches. Germline-derived CDR1 and CDR2 are GTSNPN and SVGIG (reference sequence). CDR3 length: 15 amino acids. CDR3 bases: TGTGCCTGGAGTCCGACTAGCGGGAGCACAGATACGCAGTATTTT. Translation gives CAWSPTSGSTDTQYF. Complete variable domain (other parts from reference TRBV30 and TRBJ2-3): SQTIHQWPATLVQPVGSPLSLECTVEGTSNPNLYWYRQAAGRGLQLLFYSVGIGQISSEVPQNLSASRPQDRQFILSSKKLLLSDSGFYLCAWSPTSGSTDTQYFGPGTRLTVL.

The rearrangement uses TRBV19 and TRBJ1-1, with 9 bases aligning to TRBD1. Germline assignment: CDR1 LNHDA and CDR2 SQIVND (reference sequence). V trimming: 7 bases; J trimming: 7 bases; junction bases outside the gene matches: 13. The CDR3 is 15 residues long. CDR3 DNA: TGTGCCAGTACCCTCACGACAGGGGGTTATGGTGAAGCTTTCTTT. Protein product: CASTLTTGGYGEAFF.

This clone was counted between two and nine times. This chain links TRBV4-3 with TRBJ2-1; 10 nucleotides line up with TRBD2. V shed 1 base and J 8 bases; nucleotides not matched to a gene: 14. The CDR3 loop spans 18 amino acids. Germline CDR1 and CDR2: LGHNA and YSLEER. The CDR3 sequence: CASSQGWSGGASIDEQFF. The CDR3 DNA is TGCGCCAGCAGCCAAGGGTGGAGCGGGGGGGCCTCGATTGATGAGCAGTTCTTC.

The rearrangement links TRBV9 to TRBJ2-1; the match to TRBD2 covers 15 bases. The V gene's germline CDR1 is SGDLS and CDR2 YYNGEE. The CDR3 is made up of 19 amino acids. After removal of 3 bases from V and 2 bases from J, the junction contained 9 bases not matched to a gene. The CDR3 reads CASSAQRGTSGGPYNEQFF. CDR3 DNA sequence: TGTGCCAGCAGCGCCCAGAGGGGGACTAGCGGGGGGCCCTACAATGAGCAGTTCTTC.

The V and J genes are TRBV4-1 and TRBJ2-7, with D perhaps TRBD1 (6 bases). Germline CDR1 is MGHRA and CDR2 is YSYEKL. Trimming removed 0 bases from V and 1 base from J, with 19 bases in between. This CDR3 is 18 amino acids long. The DNA for the CDR3 is TGCGCCAGCAGCCAAGAGGACAGCCTCTCTACTGGTTCCTACGAGCAGTACTTC. Amino acid sequence: CASSQEDSLSTGSYEQYF.

The J gene is TRBJ2-5, the V gene TRBV15; 10 nucleotides line up with TRBD2. Unmatched junction bases numbered 1, after V lost 1 base and J lost 2 bases. Germline V gives CDR1 LNHNV, CDR2 YYDKDF (reference sequence). The CDR3 has 15 residues. The CDR3 region has the DNA TGTGCCACCAGCAGAGCTAGCGGGGGACAAGAGACCCAGTACTTC. This gives the protein CATSRASGGQETQYF.

The chain joins TRBV4-3 to TRBJ2-2, with 7 nucleotides matching TRBD1. After removal of 5 bases from V and 6 bases from J, the junction contained 6 bases not matched to a gene. In germline, CDR1 is LGHNA, CDR2 YSLEER. This CDR3 spans 14 amino acids. CDR3 DNA sequence: TGCGCCAGCAGCTCGACAGGGATCGCCGGGGAGCTGTTTTTT. It encodes CASSSTGIAGELFF.

The chain uses TRBV27 and TRBJ1-6, with unresolved D. Germline values: CDR1 MNHEY, CDR2 SMNVEV (reference sequence). Trimming removed 2 bases from V and 8 bases from J, with 10 bases in between. The CDR3 length is 14 residues. CDR3 in DNA: TGTGCCAGCAGTTTAAGCCCTGAGTATTCACCCCTCCACTTT. Amino acid sequence: CASSLSPEYSPLHF.

This sequence joins TRBV7-9 and TRBJ2-7, with D uncertain. This CDR3 comprises 13 residues. Trimming cost V 6 bases and J 5 bases, with 14 bases left between them. The germline V gene has CDR1 SEHNR and CDR2 FQNEAQ (reference sequence). CDR3 protein: CASRSSYLDEQYF. In nucleotides, the CDR3 is TGTGCCAGCAGAAGTAGTTACTTAGACGAGCAGTACTTC.

J is TRBJ1-1 and V is TRBV29-1, with D maybe TRBD1 (5 bases). Germline lookup yields CDR1 SQVTM and CDR2 ANQGSEA. The CDR3 loop spans 13 amino acids. The germline V and J ends were trimmed by 1 base and 3 bases, with 9 bases remaining between them. The CDR3: CSVEVRDHTEAFF. As DNA, the CDR3 is TGCAGCGTTGAAGTCAGGGATCACACTGAAGCTTTCTTT.

V gene TRBV19 combines with J gene TRBJ1-2; TRBD1 might be the D (5 bases). The germline V gene encodes CDR1 LNHDA and CDR2 SQIVND (reference sequence). CDR3 size: 14 residues. V shed 6 bases and J shed 0 bases, with 11 bases lying between them. CDR3 amino acids: CASSPGSTNYGYTF. CDR3 in DNA: TGTGCCAGTAGCCCAGGGTCGACTAACTATGGCTACACCTTC.

This chain joins TRBV15 and TRBJ1-2; 7 bases agree with TRBD1. Trimming removed 0 bases from V and 0 bases from J; junction bases left unmatched: 4. From germline, CDR1 is LNHNV and CDR2 YYDKDF (reference sequence). The CDR3 is made up of 16 amino acids. This CDR3 reads CATSREGTASNYGYTF. The CDR3 region has the DNA TGTGCCACCAGCAGAGAGGGGACAGCGTCTAACTATGGCTACACCTTC. Full variable domain (rest looked up from reference TRBV15 and TRBJ1-2): DAMVIQNPRYQVTQFGKPVTLSCSQTLNHNVMYWYQQKSSQAPKLLFHYYDKDFNNEADTPDNFQSRRPNTSFCFLDIRSPGLGDTAMYLCATSREGTASNYGYTFGSGTRLTVV.

The V gene is TRBV14, the J gene TRBJ1-4; 10 bases fit TRBD1. Germline assignment: CDR1 SGHDN and CDR2 FVKESK. V was clipped by 3 bases and J by 5 bases; unmatched bases: 0. The length of the CDR3 is 14 residues. The CDR3 coding sequence is TGTGCCAGCAGCCAGGGACAGGGGAATGAAAAACTGTTTTTT. This codes for CASSQGQGNEKLFF.

CDR3 nucleotides: TGTGCCATCAGGAGCGGGGGGGCTTGGACAGATACGCAGTATTTT. Protein sequence: CAIRSGGAWTDTQYF. The genes are TRBV10-3 and TRBJ2-3, with TRBD2 matching 10 bases. Per germline, CDR1 ENHRY and CDR2 SYGVKD. Unmatched junction bases numbered 6, after V lost 6 bases and J lost 3 bases. The CDR3 loop spans 15 amino acids.

The chain couples TRBV11-3 to TRBJ2-5; TRBD2 is a possible D gene (6 bases). V gave up 8 bases and J gave up 2 bases, with 15 bases separating them. Germline loops: CDR1 SGHNT, CDR2 YENEEA. The CDR3 has 14 amino acids. The CDR3 reads CASVGGGLQETQYF. The CDR3 coding sequence is TGTGCCAGCGTCGGCGGAGGACTACAAGAGACCCAGTACTTC.

The chain links TRBV2 to TRBJ2-1; 8 nucleotides match TRBD1. The CDR3 extends over 14 amino acids. V trimming: 7 bases; J trimming: 5 bases; junction bases outside the gene matches: 7. Germline-derived CDR1 and CDR2 are SNHLY and FYNNEI. The CDR3 DNA reads TGTGCCAGCAAGACAGGGGATATGAACAATGAGCAGTTCTTC. This gives the protein CASKTGDMNNEQFF. The full variable domain, with the rest looked up from reference TRBV2 and TRBJ2-1, is EPEVTQTPSHQVTQMGQEVILRCVPISNHLYFYWYRQILGQKVEFLVSFYNNEISEKSEIFDDQFSVERPDGSNFTLKIRSTKLEDSAMYFCASKTGDMNNEQFFGPGTRLTVL.

V is TRBV28 and J is TRBJ2-7; 8 bases match TRBD2. The CDR3 has 15 residues. J gave up 0 bases and V 5 bases, and 6 bases lay outside the gene matches. Looked up from germline, CDR1 is MDHEN and CDR2 is SYDVKM. CDR3 sequence reads: CASSPRLASSYEQYF. In DNA form, the CDR3 reads TGTGCCAGCAGTCCCAGACTAGCGAGCTCCTACGAGCAGTACTTC. The whole variable domain, filled in from reference TRBV28 and TRBJ2-7, reads DVKVTQSSRYLVKRTGEKVFLECVQDMDHENMFWYRQDPGLGLRLIYFSYDVKMKEKGDIPEGYSVSREKKERFSLILESASTNQTSMYLCASSPRLASSYEQYFGPGTRLTVT.

V gene TRBV27 combines with J gene TRBJ2-1, with a possible D match to TRBD2 (6 bases). CDR1 and CDR2 from the germline V gene are MNHEY and SMNVEV (reference sequence). Trimming shortened V by 2 bases and J by 3 bases, and 11 bases separated the two germline ends. The CDR3 consists of 15 residues. CDR3 sequence (DNA): TGTGCCAGCAGTTTACGAGACGGGAGCTACAATGAGCAGTTCTTC. It yields the protein CASSLRDGSYNEQFF.

The chain employs TRBV11-2 and TRBJ2-3; a weak D match, TRBD2 (5 bases). V lost 5 bases and J lost 0, with 15 bases in between. Germline V CDR1 and CDR2: SGHAT, FQNNGV. This CDR3 comprises 16 residues. The CDR3 DNA sequence: TGTGCCAGCAGCCCTATGGAGGTGACAAGCACAGATACGCAGTATTTT. This codes for CASSPMEVTSTDTQYF.

The CDR3 coding sequence is TGTGCCACCCTACCGCCCATCATGACTAGCGGTTACAATGAGCAGTTCTTC. Its translation: CATLPPIMTSGYNEQFF. The chain uses TRBV7-8 and TRBJ2-1; 9 nucleotides line up with TRBD2. With V trimmed by 10 bases and J by 4 bases, 17 bases remained unmatched. Germline-derived CDR1 and CDR2 are SGHVS and FQNEAQ. The CDR3 spans 17 residues.

The chain uses TRBV9 and TRBJ2-4; 10 bases are a match to TRBD2. From germline, CDR1 is SGDLS and CDR2 YYNGEE. This CDR3 has 15 residues. With 0 bases clipped from V and 8 bases from J, the junction kept 5 bases outside the gene matches. CDR3: CASSVESSGSDIQYF. The CDR3 DNA is TGTGCCAGCAGCGTAGAATCTAGCGGGAGTGACATTCAGTACTTC.

The chain has TRBV28 and TRBJ1-2; maybe TRBD1 (5 bases). Germline V CDR1 and CDR2: MDHEN, SYDVKM. The CDR3 is 13 amino acids. The germline V and J ends were trimmed by 7 bases and 7 bases, with 16 bases remaining between them. The CDR3: CASNLRGWGGYTF. DNA for the CDR3: TGTGCCAGCAATCTAAGGGGCTGGGGTGGCTACACCTTC.

This chain joins TRBV11-3 and TRBJ2-1, with TRBD2 matching over 10 bases. Germline V CDR1 and CDR2: SGHNT, YENEEA. The CDR3 extends over 16 amino acids. The V gene end was trimmed by 4 bases and the J gene end by 2 bases; junction bases not matched to a gene: 5. CDR3 sequence: CASSSTGLAPYNEQFF. CDR3 in DNA: TGTGCCAGCAGCTCTACGGGACTAGCGCCCTACAATGAGCAGTTCTTC.

CDR3 sequence (DNA): TGTGCCAGCAGCCCTAACGGGGACGAGCAGTACTTC. Its protein product is CASSPNGDEQYF. The gene calls are TRBV9 and TRBJ2-7; perhaps TRBD2 as D (5 bases). CDR1 is SGDLS and CDR2 is YYNGEE in the germline V gene. The CDR3 covers 12 residues. Trimming pared 4 bases from V and 5 bases from J, leaving 10 bases between.

The chain is built from TRBV19 and TRBJ2-2; possibly TRBD2 for D (6 bases). This CDR3 spans 15 amino acids. The V gene's germline CDR1 is LNHDA and CDR2 SQIVND (reference sequence). V lost 4 bases to trimming and J lost 6 bases, with 15 bases between them. The CDR3 region is CASSRVGSVAGELFF. The CDR3 DNA reads as TGTGCCAGTAGTAGAGTCGGGAGTGTGGCCGGGGAGCTGTTTTTT. Combining the CDR3 with reference TRBV19 and TRBJ2-2 gives the whole variable domain DGGITQSPKYLFRKEGQNVTLSCEQNLNHDAMYWYRQDPGQGLRLIYYSQIVNDFQKGDIAEGYSVSREKKESFPLTVTSAQKNPTAFYLCASSRVGSVAGELFFGEGSRLTVL.

The rearrangement uses TRBV15 and TRBJ2-1; D perhaps matches TRBD1 (6 bases). CDR1 is LNHNV, CDR2 YYDKDF, per germline (reference sequence). Trimming left V 3 bases short and J 0 bases short, with 9 bases between. There are 15 residues in the CDR3. The CDR3 DNA reads TGTGCCACCAGCAGTGACAGGAGCTCCTACAATGAGCAGTTCTTC. Translated: CATSSDRSSYNEQFF.

This chain joins TRBV5-8 and TRBJ2-7, with D possibly being TRBD1 (5 bases). V was shortened by 2 bases and J by 0 bases, with 15 bases between the two germline ends. The CDR3 runs 16 residues. Germline-derived CDR1 and CDR2 are SGHTS and YDEGEE. The CDR3 loop reads CASSFSGMGLSYEQYF. DNA for the CDR3: TGTGCCAGCAGCTTTTCAGGGATGGGGCTCTCCTACGAGCAGTACTTC.

The V call is TRBV1, the J call TRBJ1-2; the table assigns TRBD1, which was not confirmed against the DNA. TRBV1 is a pseudogene locus. This CDR3 contains 14 residues. Here the CDR3 reads CTSSQDMRTYGYTF. Here the CDR3 DNA reads TGCACCAGCAGCCAAGATATGAGGACATATGGCTACACCTTC.

V is TRBV7-9 and J is TRBJ1-2, with 8 nucleotides matching TRBD1. The CDR3 runs 16 residues. The junction had 11 bases not matched to a gene; V was cut back by 4 bases and J by 4 bases. The germline V gene encodes CDR1 SEHNR and CDR2 FQNEAQ (reference sequence). The CDR3 sequence: CASSSAGGAELYGYTF. The CDR3 coding sequence is TGTGCCAGCAGCTCGGCAGGGGGCGCGGAGCTCTATGGCTACACCTTC.